This passage covers 8 T cell receptor beta chains from one sample sequenced in a study of OX40 agonist ivuxolimab in advanced cancers. Profiling relied on immunoSEQ multiplex PCR, and the TCRdb table lists in-frame clones only, not all of them. The table records about 19,000 clones, about four fifths of them present only once. Source: CD4+ or CD8+ T cells sorted from blood, taken in a trial of the OX40 agonist ivuxolimab. The receptors shown here come from an adult with an advanced solid tumor such as melanoma, head and neck, liver or kidney cancer.

This clone rates as medium-sized. V gene TRBV27 combines with J gene TRBJ2-1, with 7 nucleotides matching TRBD2. Germline lookup yields CDR1 MNHEY and CDR2 SMNVEV (reference sequence). With 0 bases clipped from V and 9 bases from J, the junction kept 17 bases outside the gene matches. This CDR3 is built from 18 residues. This chain's CDR3 is CASSLSFTAWTSGSEQFF. As DNA, the CDR3 is TGTGCCAGCAGTTTATCGTTCACAGCTTGGACTAGTGGCTCTGAGCAGTTCTTC.

This sequence joins TRBV12-5 and TRBJ1-2; no reliable D call. Germline lookup yields CDR1 LGHNT and CDR2 FRNRAP. V lost 4 bases and J lost 0, with 12 bases in between. This CDR3 is built from 15 residues. The DNA for the CDR3 is TGTGCTAGTGGTTCTGACCTTGTTTCTAACTATGGCTACACCTTC. It is translated as CASGSDLVSNYGYTF. Supplemented by reference TRBV12-5 and TRBJ1-2, the full variable domain reads DARVTQTPRHKVTEMGQEVTMRCQPILGHNTVFWYRQTMMQGLELLAYFRNRAPLDDSGMPKDRFSAEMPDATLATLKIQPSEPRDSAVYFCASGSDLVSNYGYTFGSGTRLTVV.

The chain uses TRBV14 and TRBJ1-5; D is ambiguous. V lost 1 base to trimming and J lost 1 base, with 11 bases between them. Germline CDR1 reads SGHDN; CDR2 reads FVKESK. The CDR3 is 16 amino acids. CDR3 loop: CASSQGSELSNQPQHF. The CDR3 nucleotides read TGTGCCAGCAGCCAAGGGAGCGAACTAAGCAATCAGCCCCAGCATTTT.

About this clone itself: The sample has other DNA sequences that encode this CDR3 too. This chain uses TRBV6-5 with TRBJ1-1; 7 bases are a match to TRBD1. J was trimmed by 4 bases and V by 0 bases; bases with no gene match: 2. Per the germline V gene, CDR1 is MNHEY and CDR2 is SVGAGI. This CDR3 has 14 residues. The CDR3 DNA is TGTGCCAGCAGTTACTCTTCAGGGGGCACTGAAGCTTTCTTT. It translates to CASSYSSGGTEAFF.

CDR3 protein: CASSFLGGLGSYEQYF. CDR3 sequence (DNA): TGTGCCAGCAGTTTCTTGGGGGGTTTGGGGTCCTACGAGCAGTACTTC. The gene calls are TRBV28 and TRBJ2-7, with D possibly being TRBD2 (6 bases). The ends were cut back, 3 bases at V and 1 base at J, with 16 bases in the middle. This CDR3 region has 16 residues. Germline V gene lookup returns CDR1 MDHEN and CDR2 SYDVKM.

The V and J genes are TRBV25-1 and TRBJ2-3, with D unclear. The ends were cut back, 5 bases at V and 2 bases at J, with 2 bases in the middle. Germline-derived CDR1 and CDR2 are MGHDK and SYGVNS. CDR3 size: 11 residues. The CDR3 sequence is CASSFTDTQYF. In DNA form, the CDR3 reads TGTGCCAGCAGTTTCACAGATACGCAGTATTTT.

The chain carries TRBV6-5 and TRBJ1-1; no definite D call. V was trimmed by 6 bases and J by 1 base, leaving 12 bases between them. The V gene's germline CDR1 is MNHEY and CDR2 SVGAGI. CDR3 length: 14 residues. The CDR3 sequence is CASSVDDTNTEAFF. In DNA, the CDR3 is TGTGCCAGCAGCGTCGACGACACGAACACTGAAGCTTTCTTT.

The chain carries TRBV5-6 and TRBJ2-5; tentatively, D is TRBD2 (6 bases). CDR3 size: 15 residues. Trimming took off 4 bases at V and 2 bases at J, with 15 bases between the two ends. Germline CDR1 and CDR2: SGHDT and YYEEEE. The CDR3 protein is CASSRDGTLQETQYF. The CDR3 DNA reads TGTGCCAGCAGCCGAGACGGGACTCTTCAAGAGACCCAGTACTTC.